This T cell receptor beta chain was found in a study of beta chain features in type 1 diabetes. CDR1 and CDR2 (germline): SGHTA, FQGTGA. J gave up 9 bases and V 4 bases, and 9 bases lay outside the gene matches. This CDR3 region has 14 residues. Every isolated RNA sample was fully reverse transcribed, so sequencing captured expressed TCRB transcripts. The protocol was immunoSEQ multiplex PCR, while the TCRdb copy is restricted to in-frame clones and leaves out a portion. The top ten hold approximately 0.05% of the sample, which has under 550,000 clones, around 10% seen once. By way of CD45RO/CCR7/CD25/CD127/CD95/CD27, the CD4+ regulatory, stem cell-like memory, central memory and naive cells were sorted.

The source of this sequence is a woman in her late teens or twenties in good health. V and J are TRBV7-3 and TRBJ2-3; 8 positions agree with TRBD2. Material for sequencing was naive CD4+ T cells from blood. The chain's CDR3 is CASSSAGTSGTQYF. For the CDR3, the DNA is TGTGCCAGCAGCTCCGCTGGGACTAGTGGCACGCAGTATTTT.